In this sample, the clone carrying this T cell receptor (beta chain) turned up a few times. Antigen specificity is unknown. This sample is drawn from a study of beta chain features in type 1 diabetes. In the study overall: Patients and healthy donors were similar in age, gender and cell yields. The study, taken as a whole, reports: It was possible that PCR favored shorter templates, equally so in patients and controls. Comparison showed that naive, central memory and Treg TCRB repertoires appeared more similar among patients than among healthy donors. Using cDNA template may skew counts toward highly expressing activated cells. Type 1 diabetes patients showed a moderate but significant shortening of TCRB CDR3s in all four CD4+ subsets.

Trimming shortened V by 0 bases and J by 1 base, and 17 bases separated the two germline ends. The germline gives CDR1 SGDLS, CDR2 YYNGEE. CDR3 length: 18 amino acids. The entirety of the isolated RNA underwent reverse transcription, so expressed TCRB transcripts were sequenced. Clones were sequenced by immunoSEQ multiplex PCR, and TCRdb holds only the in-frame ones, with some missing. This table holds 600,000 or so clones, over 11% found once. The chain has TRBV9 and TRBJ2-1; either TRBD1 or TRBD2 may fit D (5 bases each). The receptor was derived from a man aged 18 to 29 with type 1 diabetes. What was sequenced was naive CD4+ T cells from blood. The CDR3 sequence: CASSVGGDAVKSYNEQFF. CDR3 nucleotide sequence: TGTGCCAGCAGCGTAGGTGGGGACGCGGTAAAGTCCTACAATGAGCAGTTCTTC.